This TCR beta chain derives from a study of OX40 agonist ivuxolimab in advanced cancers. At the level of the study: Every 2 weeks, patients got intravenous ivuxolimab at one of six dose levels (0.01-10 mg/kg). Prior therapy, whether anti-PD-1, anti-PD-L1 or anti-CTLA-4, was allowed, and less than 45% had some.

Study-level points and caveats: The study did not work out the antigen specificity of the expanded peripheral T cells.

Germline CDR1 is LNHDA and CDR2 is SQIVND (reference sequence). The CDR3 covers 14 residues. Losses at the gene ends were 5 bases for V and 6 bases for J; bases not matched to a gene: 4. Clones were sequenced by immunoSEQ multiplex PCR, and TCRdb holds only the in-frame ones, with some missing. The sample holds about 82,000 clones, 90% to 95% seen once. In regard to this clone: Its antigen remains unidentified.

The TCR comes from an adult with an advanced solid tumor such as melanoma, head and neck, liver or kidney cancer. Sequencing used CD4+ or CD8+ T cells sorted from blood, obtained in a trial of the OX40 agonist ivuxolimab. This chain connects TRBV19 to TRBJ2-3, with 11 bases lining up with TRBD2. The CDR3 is CASSPIAGGDTQYF. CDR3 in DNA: TGTGCCAGTAGTCCGATAGCGGGAGGGGATACGCAGTATTTT.